The 24 T cell receptor beta chains below come from one sample, sequenced in a study of blood T cells in healthy people across ages. A J-beta primer mix and a sample-barcoded 5' primer were used in a second PCR of roughly 6 to 11 cycles. TCRdb re-analysed the 5' RACE reads in MiXCR, keeping a single row per CDR3 protein. The table records hundreds of thousands of distinct CDR3 sequences, approximately 49% of them present only once. The specimen sequenced was blood. These receptors were taken from a woman aged 60 to 75 in good health.

This clonotype was detected only once. This chain uses TRBV12-3 or TRBV12-4 with TRBJ1-2, with TRBD1 identical over 12 bases. This CDR3 has 15 amino acids. V trimming: 6 bases; J trimming: 7 bases; junction bases outside the gene matches: 9. The CDR3 nucleotides read TGTGCCAGCAGGCATCCGGGACAGGGGGCAGGTGGCTACACCTTC. Its protein is CASRHPGQGAGGYTF.

This clonotype came up a few times. The V call is TRBV4-3, the J call TRBJ1-1, with D maybe TRBD1 (6 bases). The germline V gene encodes CDR1 LGHNA and CDR2 YSLEER. V lost 5 bases to trimming and J lost 1 base, with 8 bases between them. This CDR3 spans 13 amino acids. CDR3 coding DNA: TGCGCCAGCAGCAAGGACAGGAACACTGAAGCTTTCTTT. Amino acids: CASSKDRNTEAFF.

The chain has TRBV10-3 and TRBJ2-7, with TRBD1 identical over 11 bases. The CDR3 is 15 residues long. Germline CDR1 is ENHRY and CDR2 is SYGVKD. The junction had 3 bases not matched to a gene; V was cut back by 2 bases and J by 3 bases. The CDR3 DNA reads TGTGCCATCAGTGAGGGACAGGGGGCCCTCTACGAGCAGTACTTC. As protein: CAISEGQGALYEQYF.

The table lists this clonotype with many counts. The gene calls are TRBV7-9 and TRBJ2-7; D not certain. V was clipped by 7 bases and J by 1 base, with 11 bases between them. The length of the CDR3 is 13 residues. Germline-derived CDR1 and CDR2 are SEHNR and FQNEAQ (reference sequence). The CDR3 is CASTLGRSYEQYF. The DNA for the CDR3 is TGTGCCAGCACCCTTGGCCGATCCTACGAGCAGTACTTC.

The chain has TRBV21-1 and TRBJ2-7; the table names TRBD1, a call not compared with the DNA. TRBV21-1 is listed as a pseudogene. This CDR3 contains 15 residues. The CDR3 bases are TGTGCCAGCAGCTCCCGGACAGGGAGATTGAAAGTGCAGTACTTC. Translated: CASSSRTGRLKVQYF.

The genes are TRBV21-1 and TRBJ2-7; TRBD2 was called by the table and not checked on the DNA. TRBV21-1 is annotated as a pseudogene. The CDR3 loop spans 17 amino acids. The CDR3, as DNA: TGTGCCAGCAACAAAAAGCCCGGACTAGCGGAACATTACGAGCAGTACTTC. It codes for CASNKKPGLAEHYEQYF.

Written as DNA, the CDR3 is TGTGCCAGCAGACAGGACCCCTACGAGCAGTACTTC. The encoded protein is CASRQDPYEQYF. This sequence joins TRBV12-3 or TRBV12-4 and TRBJ2-7; perhaps TRBD1 as D (5 bases). Between the trimmed V and J ends, which lost 6 bases and 2 bases, there was a span of 8 bases. This CDR3 spans 12 amino acids.

There are a few counts of this clonotype. The gene calls are TRBV10-3 and TRBJ1-1; D is uncertain. Germline V gene lookup returns CDR1 ENHRY and CDR2 SYGVKD. Between the trimmed V and J ends, which lost 0 bases and 8 bases, there was a span of 13 bases. There are 14 residues in the CDR3. The DNA of the CDR3 is TGTGCCATCAGTGAGTCCGGGTCGTCGAGGGAAGCTTTCTTT. Protein product: CAISESGSSREAFF.

The chain combines TRBV12-3 or TRBV12-4 with TRBJ2-7, with a possible D match to TRBD2 (6 bases). The CDR3 is 13 residues long. Trimming took 9 bases from V and 7 from J, leaving 19 bases between them. CDR3 DNA sequence: TGTGCCAGACCAAGGGAGGCCCCTAGAGAGCAGTACTTC. The encoded protein is CARPREAPREQYF.

To note about this clonotype: One base away lies a much larger clone, so this may be a sequencing read error. This rearrangement joins TRBV20-1 to TRBJ2-7, with D possibly being TRBD2 (5 bases). The length of the CDR3 is 14 residues. Trimming pared 1 base from V and 10 bases from J, leaving 20 bases between. Per the germline V gene, CDR1 is DFQATT and CDR2 is SNEGSKA (reference sequence). Here the CDR3 DNA reads TGCAGTGCTAGAGTACGGGTGGACTCCCCCAGTCAGTACTTC. Amino acid sequence: CSARVRVDSPSQYF.

Concerning this clonotype: One junction end disagrees with the germline gene, perhaps due to a read error. The rearrangement uses TRBV28 and TRBJ2-5; 11 nucleotides line up with TRBD1. The J call could be wrong; TRBJ2-7 is a better fit for the DNA end. Germline-derived CDR1 and CDR2 are MDHEN and SYDVKM. This CDR3 is 16 amino acids long. DNA for the CDR3: TGTGCCGGCAGTTCAAGCGGGGGACAGGGGGTCCACGAGCAGTACTTC. Residues: CAGSSSGGQGVHEQYF.

This chain joins TRBV20-1 and TRBJ2-1, with unresolved D. V was shortened by 2 bases and J by 6 bases, with 14 bases between the two germline ends. Per germline, CDR1 DFQATT and CDR2 SNEGSKA (reference sequence). The CDR3 extends over 14 amino acids. CDR3 protein: CSARPGRAINEQFF. The CDR3 DNA sequence: TGCAGTGCTAGACCAGGAAGAGCAATCAATGAGCAGTTCTTC.

V and J are TRBV30 and TRBJ2-7, with TRBD2 matching over 9 bases. J lost 5 bases, V lost 1 base, and 15 bases had no gene match. The germline V gene encodes CDR1 GTSNPN and CDR2 SVGIG (reference sequence). The CDR3 is 17 residues long. The CDR3 region has the DNA TGTGCCTGGAGTGAAGGACTAGCGCCGGTCCCCAGGGACGAGCAGTACTTC. Translated, it gives CAWSEGLAPVPRDEQYF.

This rearrangement joins TRBV16 to TRBJ2-5; 7 nucleotides line up with TRBD2. The J call could be wrong; TRBJ2-7 is a better fit for the DNA end. Germline V gives CDR1 KGHSY, CDR2 FQNENV. The CDR3 has 13 residues. DNA of the CDR3: TGTGCCAGCAGTCCAATAGCGGGCTACGAGCAGTACTTC. Translating it yields CASSPIAGYEQYF.

This chain links TRBV11-2 with TRBJ2-3, with TRBD2 matching over 9 bases. This CDR3 comprises 16 residues. J was trimmed by 1 base and V by 2 bases; bases with no gene match: 4. Per the germline V gene, CDR1 is SGHAT and CDR2 is FQNNGV. The chain's CDR3 is CASSLFSGGRTDTQYF. As DNA, the CDR3 is TGTGCCAGCAGCTTATTTAGCGGGGGTCGCACAGATACGCAGTATTTT.

The chain carries TRBV10-3 and TRBJ2-5; 11 bases map to TRBD2. This CDR3 region has 17 residues. Germline-derived CDR1 and CDR2 are ENHRY and SYGVKD. J gave up 3 bases and V 2 bases, and 8 bases lay outside the gene matches. The CDR3, as DNA: TGTGCCATCAGTGAGCCCCCGGGACTAGCGGCCGAAGAGACCCAGTACTTC. Its translation: CAISEPPGLAAEETQYF.

The chain links TRBV6-2 or TRBV6-3 to TRBJ2-1; D ambiguous. The CDR3 consists of 11 residues. Trimming left V 8 bases short and J 6 bases short, with 8 bases between. Germline V gene lookup returns CDR1 MNHEY and CDR2 SVGEGT. CDR3 region: CASGPINEQFF. The CDR3 DNA sequence: TGTGCCAGCGGGCCTATCAATGAGCAGTTCTTC.

V usage is TRBV27 and J usage is TRBJ2-4, with D tentatively TRBD1 (5 bases). The tail of the sequence fits TRBJ2-7 better, so the J call may be wrong. This CDR3 spans 15 amino acids. Germline CDR1 reads MNHEY; CDR2 reads SMNVEV (reference sequence). CDR3 amino acids: CASSLGLDPANEQYF. CDR3 nucleotides: TGTGCCAGCAGTTTGGGGCTTGACCCTGCCAACGAGCAGTACTTC.

The chain combines TRBV7-8 with TRBJ2-1, with no clear D. Looked up from germline, CDR1 is SGHVS and CDR2 is FQNEAQ. This CDR3 contains 16 residues. Trimming left V 0 bases short and J 1 base short, with 10 bases between. CDR3 sequence: CASSLALDKSYNEQFF. CDR3 bases: TGTGCCAGCAGCTTAGCGCTCGATAAATCCTACAATGAGCAGTTCTTC.

The chain has TRBV5-6 and TRBJ2-5; the D gene is possibly TRBD2 (6 bases). The end of the DNA is better explained by TRBJ2-7, so the J call may be wrong. Germline V lookup: CDR1 SGHDT, CDR2 YYEEEE. This CDR3 contains 15 residues. The CDR3 sequence is CASSLGGGRLYEQYF. As DNA, the CDR3 is TGTGCCAGCAGCTTGGGTGGAGGGCGGCTCTACGAGCAGTACTTC.

This rearrangement joins TRBV7-2 to TRBJ1-4; 7 positions agree with TRBD1. Germline V gene sequence: CDR1 SGHTA, CDR2 FQGNSA. V gave up 0 bases and J gave up 7 bases; unmatched junction bases: 2. This CDR3 spans 14 amino acids. The CDR3 region is CASSLATGREKLFF. The CDR3 DNA is TGTGCCAGCAGCTTAGCGACAGGGCGTGAAAAACTGTTTTTT.

This clonotype was picked up one time. In DNA, the CDR3 is TGTGCCAGCTCACCCGTACAGGGGGCGCGACGAAATGGCTACACCTTC. Protein product: CASSPVQGARRNGYTF. The chain recombines TRBV18 with TRBJ1-2; 9 bases fit TRBD1. Germline lookup yields CDR1 KGHSH and CDR2 LQKENI. There are 16 residues in the CDR3. J was trimmed by 6 bases and V by 3 bases; bases with no gene match: 11.

The J gene is TRBJ2-7, the V gene TRBV6-1; 10 bases match TRBD1. The DNA matches TRBJ2-5 better at its end, which makes the J call doubtful. The CDR3 extends over 15 amino acids. Per the germline V gene, CDR1 is MNHNS and CDR2 is SASEGT. For the CDR3, the DNA is TGTGCCAGCAAAGCCTGGGACAGGGGCTTAGAGACCCAGTACTTC. Protein product: CASKAWDRGLETQYF.

This clonotype was observed a few times. The chain combines TRBV7-9 with TRBJ2-5; D uncertain. Gene TRBJ2-7 matches the end of the DNA better, so the J call may be wrong. The CDR3 has 13 residues. The germline V gene encodes CDR1 SEHNR and CDR2 FQNEAQ (reference sequence). The CDR3 bases are TGTGCCAGCAGCTGGAGCTGGGACTACGAGCAGTACTTC. Residues: CASSWSWDYEQYF.